The clone carrying this T cell receptor (beta chain) was seen only a few times. As yet, its antigen is unknown. Expressed TCRB transcripts were sequenced because the entire RNA isolate underwent reverse transcription. TCRdb's copy holds only in-frame clones and misses some; the assay was immunoSEQ multiplex PCR. Of roughly 240,000 clones in the sample, 24% were seen once. The CDR3 has 12 amino acids. Germline V gene sequence: CDR1 SQVTM, CDR2 ANQGSEA. V was pared by 4 bases and J by 8 bases, with 5 bases of the junction left unmatched. One heparinised draw, averaging around 120 mL, was taken per donor. Each of the CD4+ naive, central memory, regulatory and stem cell-like memory populations was sorted via CD45RO/CCR7/CD25/CD127/CD95/CD27. Purity above 95% was achieved in all sorted populations. This sample stems from a study of beta chain features in type 1 diabetes. Study results and limitations: TCRB CDR3s were moderately but significantly shorter in Type 1 diabetes patients in all four CD4+ subsets.

The material sequenced was naive CD4+ T cells from blood. V usage is TRBV29-1 and J usage is TRBJ1-2, with 9 bases lining up with TRBD1. The clonotype comes from a woman between 25 and 40 years old with type 1 diabetes. The CDR3 DNA sequence: TGCAGCGTTGCCGGGACAGGGTCCGGCTACACCTTC. The encoded protein is CSVAGTGSGYTF.